The source of this T cell receptor (beta chain) is a study of blood T cell repertoires in COVID-19. V was clipped by 0 bases and J by 8 bases; unmatched bases: 6. The CDR3 consists of 15 residues. Germline values: CDR1 MGHRA, CDR2 YSYEKL. TCRdb's table, derived via immunoSEQ multiplex PCR, lists solely in-frame clones and lacks some. This table holds roughly 260,000 clones, approximately 91% found once. The chain combines TRBV4-1 with TRBJ1-4; TRBD1 matches 7 bases. Sample: peripheral blood. The source of this sequence is a woman aged 40 to 49 who had recovered from COVID-19. CDR3 sequence reads: CASSQDPGGREKLFF. The DNA of the CDR3 is TGCGCCAGCAGCCAAGACCCAGGGGGTCGGGAAAAACTGTTTTTT.